These T cell receptor beta chains were read from a single sample in a study of shared clonotypes between healthy human individuals. Sequencing was performed with immunoSEQ multiplex PCR; in TCRdb, only in-frame clones are kept and a portion is missing. Seen here are more than 2,000,000 clones, over 90% observed once, and the top ten hold about 0.39%. The source material was naive CD4+ T cells from PBMCs. The receptors come from a man aged 18 to 30 in good health. Some clones in this sample may be carry-over from other donors' samples. Each CDR3 is given with its conserved first and last residue. A D gene is named only where the DNA matches it firmly. Part of the rows lack a size; the others show once, few, many or a class for expanded clones.

D	V	J	size	DNA	CDR3
.	TRBV7-9	TRBJ1-1	.	TGTGCCAGCAGCCGACGAGAACTTTGGCCCCTGAACACTGAAGCTTTCTTT	CASSRRELWPLNTEAFF
TRBD2	TRBV30	TRBJ2-1	.	TGTGCCTGGAGTGTACTAGCGGGAGGGCCACATGAGCAGTTCTTC	CAWSVLAGGPHEQFF
.	TRBV6-5	TRBJ2-7	.	TGTGCCAGCAGGGCCCGACAGGGAGGGACCTACGAGCAGTACTTC	CASRARQGGTYEQYF
.	TRBV4-2	TRBJ1-1	once	TGTGCCAGCAGCCAAAACAGGGACACTGAAGCTTTCTTT	CASSQNRDTEAFF
TRBD1	TRBV7-9	TRBJ2-7	.	TGTGCCAGCAGCTTAGCACTCGGGACAGGCTACGAGCAGTACTTC	CASSLALGTGYEQYF
.	TRBV15	TRBJ2-3	.	TGTGCCACCAGCAGAGAGCAGGGCCACACAGATACGCAGTATTTT	CATSREQGHTDTQYF
TRBD1	TRBV9	TRBJ1-3	.	TGTGCCAGCAGCGTGGGTCGGACAGGGGGCTCTGGAAACACCATATATTTT	CASSVGRTGGSGNTIYF
.	TRBV7-2	TRBJ1-2	.	TGTGCCAGCAGCACCAGGGTGGGGGCGATGAGTGGCTACACCTTC	CASSTRVGAMSGYTF
TRBD1	TRBV5-4	TRBJ2-2	.	TGTGCCAGCAGCTCTGGACAGGTCGGGACCGGGGAGCTGTTTTTT	CASSSGQVGTGELFF
.	TRBV7-9	TRBJ2-1	.	TGTGCCAGCAGCATCCAGGGCTCCTACAATGAGCAGTTCTTC	CASSIQGSYNEQFF
.	TRBV7-9	TRBJ2-7	.	TGTGCCAGCAGCCTAGACACGGGACAAGCGTTACCGGGCGAGCAGTACTTC	CASSLDTGQALPGEQYF
.	TRBV20-1	TRBJ1-2	.	TGCAGTGCTAGGGACAACTATGGCTACACCTTC	CSARDNYGYTF